This TCR beta chain is drawn from a study of T cell repertoires in ileal Crohn's disease. Study information: Operated complications were stricturing disease (about 60%) and penetrating disease (about 40%). Per sample, roughly 500 nanograms of biopsy DNA were TCRB immunosequenced.

On this clone itself: The antigen is undetermined.

Time point: inflamed ileum from the surgical specimen. The repertoire was sequenced with immunoSEQ multiplex PCR; TCRdb's copy has only in-frame clones and lacks some. The sample lists roughly 15,000 clones; about three quarters were seen once. The study, taken as a whole, reports: Endoscopic recurrence occurred in every patient whose clonality exceeded 26.8%.

This CDR3 has 15 amino acids. V lost 3 bases to trimming and J lost 4 bases; unmatched junction nucleotides: 8. From germline, CDR1 is SGHKS and CDR2 YYEKEE (reference sequence). The chain carries TRBV5-5 and TRBJ1-2; the match to TRBD1 covers 8 bases. The source material was ileal tissue. The clonotype originates from an adult with Crohn's disease. CDR3 loop: CASSSGTGGFYGYTF. In DNA form, the CDR3 reads TGTGCCAGCAGCTCCGGGACAGGAGGTTTCTATGGCTACACCTTC.